This T cell receptor beta chain comes out of a study of T cells in Graves' hyperthyroidism and ophthalmopathy. As for the study in general: Once the initial diagnosis was made, peripheral blood was obtained before any treatment. General study findings and limits: Among thyroid clonotypes expanded above 0.001, most also appeared in blood.

The patients, who ranged from 18 to 65 in age, presented with newly diagnosed hyperthyroidism lasting under 2 months. Uncontrolled infection, other autoimmune disease, pregnancy or lactation barred patients from enrollment. In germline, CDR1 is LNHDA, CDR2 SQIVND (reference sequence). Trimming shortened V by 4 bases and J by 3 bases, and 15 bases separated the two germline ends. CDR3 length: 15 residues. Amplification yielded TCR beta CDR3 regions, with RNA transcripts as the source. TCR CDR3 regions were first amplified by RT-PCR with HTBI primers. TCRdb ran MiXCR on the multiplex PCR reads and lists one entry per CDR3 protein. The sample contains over 700,000 distinct CDR3 sequences, 18% of which appear only once. As concerns this clonotype: Its antigen is still unknown.

The chain uses TRBV19 and TRBJ1-1; weak D call: TRBD1 (5 bases). Input material: blood. The sequence came from a woman aged 45-65 years with Graves' hyperthyroidism that later progressed to Graves' ophthalmopathy. As DNA, the CDR3 is TGTGCCAGTAGTAGGGGGGACCGGATTGACACTGAAGCTTTCTTT. It yields the protein CASSRGDRIDTEAFF.